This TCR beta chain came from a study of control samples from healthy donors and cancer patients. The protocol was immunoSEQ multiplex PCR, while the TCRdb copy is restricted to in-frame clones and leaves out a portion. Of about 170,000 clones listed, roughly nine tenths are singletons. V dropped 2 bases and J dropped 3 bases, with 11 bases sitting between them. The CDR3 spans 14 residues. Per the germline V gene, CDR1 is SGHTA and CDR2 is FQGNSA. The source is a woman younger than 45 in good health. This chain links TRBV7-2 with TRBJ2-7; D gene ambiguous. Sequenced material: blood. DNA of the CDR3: TGTGCCAGCAGCTTATCGCAGTGGGACTACGAGCAGTACTTC. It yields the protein CASSLSQWDYEQYF.